This T cell receptor beta chain was captured in a study of OX40 agonist ivuxolimab in advanced cancers. Between the trimmed V and J ends, which lost 6 bases and 5 bases, there was a span of 12 bases. The germline gives CDR1 LNHDA, CDR2 SQIVND (reference sequence). The CDR3 consists of 13 residues. This clone was observed a single time. The method was immunoSEQ multiplex PCR; TCRdb's version includes in-frame clones alone and lacks a portion of them. The repertoire consists of tens of thousands of clones, with about 90% occurring once and the leading ten covering over 9.5%. The receptor was derived from an adult with an advanced solid tumor such as melanoma, head and neck, liver or kidney cancer. The rearrangement uses TRBV19 and TRBJ2-3, with D unclear. This material consisted of CD4+ or CD8+ T cells sorted from blood, taken in a trial of the OX40 agonist ivuxolimab. The CDR3 protein is CASSPARGDTQYF. CDR3 nucleotide sequence: TGTGCCAGTAGCCCTGCCCGCGGAGATACGCAGTATTTT.